This T cell receptor (beta chain) was obtained from a study of early T cells in non-severe SARS-CoV-2 infection (dated by TCRdb to about 2021). For the study in its entirety: Bulk RNA from unsorted whole blood was used for TCR sequencing, so alpha and beta chains could not be paired.

Summary of the overall study and its limitations: VDJdb matching was skewed toward anti-spike CD8 responses, so virus-specific expansions were likely underestimated and private and CD4 specificities were missed.

The library was generated by 5' RACE. The instrument given in TCRdb is NextSeq 500. In the TCR library protocol, unique molecular identifiers were attached to individual cDNA molecules to correct for PCR bias and sequencing error. Both TCR alpha and beta chains were sequenced, and tight co-correlation was observed between alpha and beta sequence abundances in each sample. Processing in the source paper ran as follows. Decombinator V4 was used to annotate the V gene, J gene and CDR3 of the TCR sequences. TCRs were defined as expanded if a significant change between any two time points was detected under a Poisson model with p below 0.0001. TCR abundances were normalised to the total number of TCRs sequenced in each sample and reported as counts per million. MAIT TCRs were defined by TRAV1-2 paired with TRAJ12, TRAJ20 or TRAJ33, and iNKT TCRs by TRAV10 paired with TRAJ18. VDJdb, accessed 1 November 2021, was searched for CMV, EBV and SARS-CoV-2 annotated TCRs, excluding TCRs annotated for multiple antigens. Using fastp trimming at Q25 and MiXCR clonotype assembly, TCRdb reanalyzed the public sequencing data and kept in-frame beta chains. For every CDR3 protein sequence, its rows merge into one entry that carries the most common genes and DNA. The V and J calls and clone size are TCRdb's, not the authors'. The sample table records fewer than 80,000 distinct CDR3 sequences; approximately 12% of these occur just once. The ten largest clones take up roughly 1.1% of the sample.

The germline V gene specifies SQVTM as CDR1 and ANQGSEA as CDR2. V and J are trimmed by 3 bases and 2 bases, and the gene matches miss 6 bases of the junction. The CDR3 starts with the cysteine, ends with the phenylalanine, and has 15 residues. CDR3 DNA is the only sequence kept; it has 45 bases, read in frame from the first base. This clonotype was seen many times. Its recognized antigen is unknown. Base qualities are missing; no much larger clone stands one base away. Set within a cohort of healthcare workers in London, UK, this nested case-control study involved weekly PCR testing of nasopharyngeal swabs along with blood sampling. Healthcare workers were enrolled in the week of the UK lockdown, from 23 to 31 March 2020, and were followed every week for up to roughly 16 weeks.

The rearrangement combines TRBV29-1 with TRBJ2-3, and 9 bases in between align with TRBD2. This clonotype was sampled from an adult who was a healthcare worker with PCR-confirmed SARS-CoV-2 infection or an uninfected control (not recorded which). The donor label of this sample is uncertain. Sequences were derived from whole blood, sampled at baseline. This receptor has the CDR3 CSVDGAGGFTDTQYF. The nucleotide sequence reads TGCAGCGTTGATGGGGCGGGGGGGTTCACAGATACGCAGTATTTT.